This is a list of T cell receptor beta chains from one sample in a study of T cell responses to AZD1222 COVID-19 vaccine. The method was immunoSEQ multiplex PCR; TCRdb's version includes in-frame clones alone and lacks a portion of them. Here the sample spans tens of thousands of clones, 80% being singletons. The specimen was peripheral blood, collected 28 days after the second AZD1222 dose. The source is an adult who received the AZD1222 COVID-19 vaccine. CDR3s include the opening cysteine and the closing phenylalanine or tryptophan. A D gene is named only where the DNA matches it firmly. Clone size is stated in some rows and not others, as once, few, many or a class when expanded.

abundance,v_gene,d_gene,j_gene,CDR3nt,CDR3aa
.,TRBV4-3,TRBD2,TRBJ2-1,TGCGCCAGCAGCCAAGATCGGGCTGCGGGGGGCCCCCTGGGTGAGCAGTTCTTC,CASSQDRAAGGPLGEQFF
.,TRBV5-1,TRBD2,TRBJ2-3,TGCGCCAGCAGCTCCCGGGGGGGCAACACAGATACGCAGTATTTT,CASSSRGGNTDTQYF
.,TRBV2,.,TRBJ2-1,TGTGCCAGCAGTGAATCTCCAAAAGTCGATGAGCAGTTCTTC,CASSESPKVDEQFF
.,TRBV5-1,TRBD1,TRBJ2-7,TGCGCCAGCAGCCCCGGGACAGAGTCCTACGAGCAGTACTTC,CASSPGTESYEQYF
.,TRBV28,.,TRBJ2-7,TGTGCCACGGGACCACCGATTATCTACGAGCAGTACTTC,CATGPPIIYEQYF
once,TRBV2,.,TRBJ1-1,TGTGCCAGCATGGGGGGCATGAACACTGAAGCTTTCTTT,CASMGGMNTEAFF
.,TRBV24-1,.,TRBJ2-1,TGTGCCACCAGTGATCCCCGGGACCACTACAATGAGCAGTTCTTC,CATSDPRDHYNEQFF
.,TRBV6-5,TRBD1,TRBJ1-2,TGTGCCACTCACCAGGGGGTGGGGGGTGGCTACACCTTC,CATHQGVGGGYTF
.,TRBV6-5,.,TRBJ2-5,TGTGCCAGCAGTTACGACAGTCAGGGAAAGACCCAGTACTTC,CASSYDSQGKTQYF
.,TRBV30,TRBD1,TRBJ1-5,TGTGCCTGGAGTGTATTGGCCAGGGGGAATCAGCCCCAGCATTTT,CAWSVLARGNQPQHF
.,TRBV4-1,TRBD1,TRBJ1-1,TGCGCCAGCAGCTCCACAGGGGGCACTGAAGCTTTCTTT,CASSSTGGTEAFF
.,TRBV5-1,.,TRBJ2-3,TGCGCCAGCAGCGGCCGGGGGAGCTCTAGCACAGATACGCAGTATTTT,CASSGRGSSSTDTQYF
.,TRBV5-1,.,TRBJ1-4,TGCGCCAGCAGCTCCAGGGGTGGAACTAATGAAAAACTGTTTTTT,CASSSRGGTNEKLFF
.,TRBV28,.,TRBJ1-2,TGTGCCAGCAGCAACCTAAGGGACGGCAAAAACTATGGCTACACCTTC,CASSNLRDGKNYGYTF
.,TRBV11-2,TRBD2,TRBJ2-5,TGTGCCAGCAGCTTACCTAGCGGGGGGTCCCTCGGGGGGGAGACCCAGTACTTC,CASSLPSGGSLGGETQYF
.,TRBV29-1,TRBD1,TRBJ1-5,TGCAGCGCCGGACAGGGGAGCAATCAGCCCCAGCATTTT,CSAGQGSNQPQHF
.,TRBV27,.,TRBJ1-1,TGTGCCAGCAGCCTAGTTGTGCCGGGGTCGGGCACTGAAGCTTTCTTT,CASSLVVPGSGTEAFF
.,TRBV5-1,.,TRBJ1-1,TGCGCCAGCAGCTTGGACAGAGAGGACAGATTTTTACGAGGCACTGAAGCTTTCTTT,CASSLDREDRFLRGTEAFF
.,TRBV6-5,TRBD1,TRBJ2-7,TGTGCCAGCAAGGTAGGGGGCGGCTCCTACGAGCAGTACTTC,CASKVGGGSYEQYF
few,TRBV7-2,.,TRBJ2-7,TGTGCCAGCAGCTTAGGCGAAGGCCCCTACGAGCAGTACTTC,CASSLGEGPYEQYF
.,TRBV3-1/TRBV3-2,TRBD1,TRBJ1-6,TGTGCCAGCAGACCCGGGACAGGGAATTCACCCCTCCACTTT,CASRPGTGNSPLHF
once,TRBV6-2/TRBV6-3,TRBD2,TRBJ2-1,TGTGCCAGCAGCTGGGCTAGCGGGGGGACCAATGAGCAGTTCTTC,CASSWASGGTNEQFF
.,TRBV18,TRBD1,TRBJ1-2,TGTGCCAGCTCAGGACAGGGCAATGGCTACACCTTC,CASSGQGNGYTF
.,TRBV4-1,.,TRBJ1-3,TGCGCCAGCAGCCAGGGGGAGTCTGGAAACACCATATATTTT,CASSQGESGNTIYF
few,TRBV5-8,.,TRBJ2-7,TGTGCCAGCAGCTCTCCGGTAGGGAACTCCTACGAGCAGTACTTC,CASSSPVGNSYEQYF
once,TRBV6-2/TRBV6-3,.,TRBJ1-6,TGTGCCAGCAGCCCCAGAAGGGGGATGGGTTATTCACCCCTCCACTTT,CASSPRRGMGYSPLHF
.,TRBV4-1,.,TRBJ1-1,TGCGCCAGCAGCCAGGACCAAGTGGTGAACACTGAAGCTTTCTTT,CASSQDQVVNTEAFF
.,TRBV12-5,.,TRBJ1-2,TGTGCTAGTGGTTTGAACAGGGCAGCTGGATCCTATGGCTACACCTTC,CASGLNRAAGSYGYTF
few,TRBV2,.,TRBJ1-1,TGTGCCAGCAGGTCCGGCAGGGTTAACACTGAAGCTTTCTTT,CASRSGRVNTEAFF
.,TRBV5-1,.,TRBJ2-5,TGCGCCAGCAGCTTGGATGTTTTGGAGACCCAGTACTTC,CASSLDVLETQYF
.,TRBV4-1,.,TRBJ1-2,TGCGCCAGCAGCCAAGATCCTACAGCATACTATGGCTACACCTTC,CASSQDPTAYYGYTF
.,TRBV11-2,.,TRBJ2-2,TGTGCCAGCAGCCCCGTCAGGGCCGGCGGGGAGCTGTTTTTT,CASSPVRAGGELFF
.,TRBV24-1,TRBD1,TRBJ1-1,TGTGCCACCAGTGACTCAGGACAGGAGCGGAACACTGAAGCTTTCTTT,CATSDSGQERNTEAFF
.,TRBV5-1,.,TRBJ2-5,TGCGCCAGCAGCTTAGCCCACAGGAACCAAGAGACCCAGTACTTC,CASSLAHRNQETQYF
.,TRBV14,TRBD1,TRBJ2-7,TGTGCCAGCAGCTACCGACTGGGACAGGGAAGGGCCGAGCAGTACTTC,CASSYRLGQGRAEQYF
.,TRBV3-1/TRBV3-2,.,TRBJ1-5,TGTGCCAGCAGCCAAGGCCCCCCAGGGAATATGCAGCCCCAGCATTTT,CASSQGPPGNMQPQHF
.,TRBV4-2,TRBD2,TRBJ2-7,TGTGCCAGCAGCCCCCGACTAGCGCAAGAGGTGTACTTC,CASSPRLAQEVYF
.,TRBV7-6,TRBD2,TRBJ2-7,TGTGCCAGCAGCCTAGCGGGGGGCGGGTACGAGCAGTACTTC,CASSLAGGGYEQYF
.,TRBV7-2,.,TRBJ1-5,TGTGCCAGCAGCTTAAACATGGGGGGGAATCAGCCCCAGCATTTT,CASSLNMGGNQPQHF
.,TRBV28,TRBD1,TRBJ1-2,TGTGCCAGCAGCCGAGGGACAGCTATCTATGGCTACACCTTC,CASSRGTAIYGYTF
few,TRBV10-2,TRBD2,TRBJ2-2,TGCGCCAGCAGTGAGTCTGTGACTAGCGCTACCGGGGAGCTGTTTTTT,CASSESVTSATGELFF
.,TRBV12-3/TRBV12-4,.,TRBJ2-3,TGTGCCAGCAGGAGGACAAGCACAGATACGCAGTATTTT,CASRRTSTDTQYF